The entry that follows covers one TCR beta chain sequence. The source of the sample is a study of OX40 agonist ivuxolimab in advanced cancers. Study as a whole: In this cohort, patients received ivuxolimab, an agonistic anti-OX40 (CD134) antibody. Aged about 20 to 80 with a mean of approximately 57 years, they were less than 90% male.

Trimming removed 6 bases at V and 1 base at J, with 16 bases between. Germline CDR1 is SNHLY and CDR2 is FYNNEI. The CDR3 is 16 amino acids. The table came from immunoSEQ multiplex PCR; TCRdb's copy has only in-frame clones and leaves some out. The data contain about 12,000 clones, more than 75% of them singletons. Blood samples were obtained at baseline, cycle 4 day 1, and cycle 7 day 1. The sequences come from CD4+ or CD8+ T cells sorted from blood, collected in a trial of the OX40 agonist ivuxolimab. The chain recombines TRBV2 with TRBJ2-1; D might be TRBD2 (5 bases). This TCR was sampled from an adult with an advanced solid tumor such as melanoma, head and neck, liver or kidney cancer. CDR3 sequence (DNA): TGTGCCAGCAGGGGCCTAGCCCAGCCTTCCTACAATGAGCAGTTCTTC. The encoded protein is CASRGLAQPSYNEQFF. The variable domain in full, completed from reference TRBV2 and TRBJ2-1, reads EPEVTQTPSHQVTQMGQEVILRCVPISNHLYFYWYRQILGQKVEFLVSFYNNEISEKSEIFDDQFSVERPDGSNFTLKIRSTKLEDSAMYFCASRGLAQPSYNEQFFGPGTRLTVL.